These 28 T cell receptor beta chains originate from one sample sequenced in a study of cytomegalovirus exposure and HLA in healthy donors. Researchers ran the PCR with 60 Vbeta and 13 Jbeta primers. The data were produced by immunoSEQ multiplex PCR, yet TCRdb's version contains in-frame clones alone and is incomplete. The table shows some 130,000 clones, with around 9% occurring only once. The sequenced sample consisted of PBMCs. All receptors come from a woman in her forties in good health and CMV-seropositive.

This clone was seen a handful of times. The V and J genes are TRBV19 and TRBJ2-2; 9 nucleotides agree with TRBD1. V lost 9 bases to trimming and J lost 5 bases; unmatched junction nucleotides: 10. The CDR3 sequence is 15 residues long. Germline V gene lookup returns CDR1 LNHDA and CDR2 SQIVND (reference sequence). CDR3 bases: TGTGCCAGCGGCCTGACAGGGGGTTTTACCGGGGAGCTGTTTTTT. Protein product: CASGLTGGFTGELFF.

This clone was counted at least ten times. The genes are TRBV27 and TRBJ2-5, with D perhaps TRBD1 (6 bases). This CDR3 comprises 14 residues. Germline CDR1 reads MNHEY; CDR2 reads SMNVEV (reference sequence). The V end was cut by 1 base, the J end by 4 bases, with 10 bases between. The CDR3 is CASSLLAGAETQYF. The CDR3 DNA sequence: TGTGCCAGCAGTTTATTAGCAGGGGCAGAGACCCAGTACTTC.

This clone was detected a few times. The chain employs TRBV10-2 and TRBJ2-7, with 12 bases identical to TRBD2. J lost 1 base, V lost 7 bases, and 5 bases had no gene match. This CDR3 contains 15 residues. Germline CDR1 WSHSY, CDR2 SAAADI. The CDR3 DNA reads as TGCGCCAGCACCTGGACTAGCGGGGATTCCTACGAGCAGTACTTC. Protein sequence: CASTWTSGDSYEQYF.

This clone has only a few counts. The CDR3 DNA follows: TGCGCCAGCAGCTTGGGACTACAGGGGGCACGTTACTACGAGCAGTACTTC. Translation: CASSLGLQGARYYEQYF. The chain has TRBV5-1 and TRBJ2-7; TRBD1 matches 9 bases. Germline CDR1 and CDR2: SGHRS and YFSETQ. The CDR3 contains 17 residues. V lost 0 bases, J lost 3 bases, and 10 bases stayed unmatched.

This clone occurred a few times. The chain couples TRBV7-2 to TRBJ1-2, with 11 bases fitting TRBD1. The CDR3 loop spans 13 amino acids. Unmatched junction bases numbered 4, after V lost 5 bases and J lost 8 bases. Germline CDR1 SGHTA, CDR2 FQGNSA. The CDR3 region is CASSPRTGGGYTF. CDR3 coding DNA: TGTGCCAGCAGCCCGCGGACAGGGGGCGGCTACACCTTC.

This clone has just a few counts. This chain connects TRBV29-1 to TRBJ2-5, with D tentatively TRBD2 (5 bases). V lost 4 bases, J lost 4 bases, and 10 bases lay in between. This CDR3 is built from 12 residues. The germline V gene has CDR1 SQVTM and CDR2 ANQGSEA. This chain's CDR3 is CSVVRAGETQYF. CDR3 bases: TGCAGCGTTGTGCGGGCTGGAGAGACCCAGTACTTC.

In this sample, this clone turned up a few times. The chain carries TRBV7-9 and TRBJ2-3; D uncertain. Trimming stripped 8 bases from V and 2 bases from J, with 14 bases between. From germline, CDR1 is SEHNR and CDR2 FQNEAQ (reference sequence). This CDR3 region has 14 residues. The CDR3 region has the DNA TGTGCCAGCCGAAAAAGAACTCTCACAGATACGCAGTATTTT. Translating gives CASRKRTLTDTQYF.

This clone was picked up one time. The rearrangement uses TRBV9 and TRBJ2-2, with 8 bases aligning to TRBD2. Trimming removed 0 bases from V and 5 bases from J; junction bases left unmatched: 6. This CDR3 region has 16 residues. Germline V gene sequence: CDR1 SGDLS, CDR2 YYNGEE. CDR3 nucleotide sequence: TGTGCCAGCAGCGTAGCTAATAGCGGGGCAACCGGGGAGCTGTTTTTT. This gives the protein CASSVANSGATGELFF.

The chain has TRBV27 and TRBJ2-4; D unresolved. V was pared by 2 bases and J by 0 bases, with 5 bases between. Per germline, CDR1 MNHEY and CDR2 SMNVEV (reference sequence). The CDR3 totals 14 residues. The CDR3 is CASSLAPAKNIQYF. The CDR3 coding sequence is TGTGCCAGCAGTTTAGCGCCAGCCAAAAACATTCAGTACTTC.

The table lists this clone with a few counts. V is TRBV6-5 and J is TRBJ1-1, with TRBD1 matching over 7 bases. V was clipped by 6 bases and J by 0 bases; unmatched bases: 4. CDR1 and CDR2 (germline): MNHEY, SVGAGI. This CDR3 spans 14 amino acids. The DNA of the CDR3 is TGTGCCAGCAGCGAACAGGGGTTGAACACTGAAGCTTTCTTT. Its protein product is CASSEQGLNTEAFF.

In its sample, this clone was seen a few times. V is TRBV6-5 and J is TRBJ1-1, with 8 bases lining up with TRBD1. V lost 6 bases to trimming and J lost 3 bases; unmatched junction nucleotides: 9. The CDR3 consists of 15 residues. Looked up from germline, CDR1 is MNHEY and CDR2 is SVGAGI. CDR3 region: CASRQQGVLDTEAFF. CDR3 in DNA: TGTGCCAGCAGACAACAGGGGGTCCTGGACACTGAAGCTTTCTTT.

The chain couples TRBV5-4 to TRBJ1-1; 8 nucleotides match TRBD1. CDR3 length: 15 amino acids. V lost 4 bases to trimming and J lost 6 bases; unmatched junction nucleotides: 11. Per the germline V gene, CDR1 is SGHNT and CDR2 is YYREEE (reference sequence). Written as DNA, the CDR3 is TGTGCCAGCAGCCTTGGGGGGCAGGGGGCCCCTGAAGCTTTCTTT. Translated, it gives CASSLGGQGAPEAFF.

This rearrangement joins TRBV21-1 to TRBJ2-2; the table's D call TRBD2 went unverified against the DNA. TRBV21-1 has pseudogene status. The CDR3 is 15 amino acids. The CDR3 sequence: CASSKASLSAGELFF. The CDR3 nucleotides read TGTGCCAGCAGCAAGGCATCTCTAAGCGCCGGGGAGCTGTTTTTT.

This clone was detected only a few times. The CDR3 DNA sequence: TGTGCCAGCAGTCCCGGTGGGCCCGCTTACAATGAGCAGTTCTTC. Protein product: CASSPGGPAYNEQFF. The V gene is TRBV5-4, the J gene TRBJ2-1; no firm D call. Germline V gene lookup returns CDR1 SGHNT and CDR2 YYREEE (reference sequence). Trimming stripped 5 bases from V and 4 bases from J, with 16 bases between. This CDR3 contains 15 residues.

In this sample, this clone turned up a few times. The rearrangement joins TRBV5-4 to TRBJ1-2; 7 bases map to TRBD1. CDR3 length: 15 residues. The ends lost 4 bases at V and 5 bases at J; junction bases unmatched: 11. CDR1 and CDR2 (germline): SGHNT, YYREEE (reference sequence). The DNA for the CDR3 is TGTGCCAGCAGCCATGCCAGACAGGGTACTTATGGCTACACCTTC. It codes for CASSHARQGTYGYTF.

This clone was detected a few times. V and J are TRBV5-1 and TRBJ1-4; 8 nucleotides align to TRBD1. The V and J ends lost 0 bases and 5 bases, in that order; junction bases with no gene match: 9. Looked up from germline, CDR1 is SGHRS and CDR2 is YFSETQ. The CDR3 loop spans 17 amino acids. In DNA, the CDR3 is TGCGCCAGCAGCTTGGGGACAGGGCGACAATACAATGAAAAACTGTTTTTT. Protein: CASSLGTGRQYNEKLFF.

CDR3 protein: CASSPDWRGYTF. For the CDR3, the DNA is TGCGCCAGCAGCCCGGACTGGCGTGGCTACACCTTC. The chain uses TRBV5-1 and TRBJ1-2; D uncertain. This CDR3 is built from 12 residues. Germline V gene sequence: CDR1 SGHRS, CDR2 YFSETQ. Trimming cost V 4 bases and J 7 bases, with 11 bases left between them.

The rearrangement links TRBV5-1 to TRBJ2-2; TRBD1 matches 8 bases. In germline, CDR1 is SGHRS, CDR2 YFSETQ. The CDR3 has 14 amino acids. V was clipped by 5 bases and J by 4 bases; unmatched bases: 4. CDR3 protein: CASRDRVSTGELFF. The CDR3 DNA reads as TGCGCCAGCAGGGACAGGGTGAGCACCGGGGAGCTGTTTTTT.

In this sample, this clone turned up a few times. The chain links TRBV29-1 to TRBJ2-7; 7 nucleotides align to TRBD1. Germline V CDR1 and CDR2: SQVTM, ANQGSEA. This CDR3 has 12 amino acids. Trimming at V came to 7 bases and at J to 4 bases, leaving 7 bases not matched to a gene. This CDR3 is CSATGFGYEQYF. The CDR3 DNA follows: TGCAGCGCGACAGGGTTCGGTTACGAGCAGTACTTC.

This chain connects TRBV27 to TRBJ2-3; no reliable D call. Germline loops: CDR1 MNHEY, CDR2 SMNVEV (reference sequence). The ends were cut back, 6 bases at V and 8 bases at J, with 9 bases in the middle. CDR3 length: 11 amino acids. For the CDR3, the DNA is TGTGCCAGCAGACAACAGAGTACGCAGTATTTT. Its protein product is CASRQQSTQYF.

The V and J genes are TRBV6-1 and TRBJ1-6; 7 bases are shared with TRBD1. V was pared by 8 bases and J by 7 bases, with 11 bases of the junction left unmatched. This CDR3 region has 15 residues. Germline CDR1 and CDR2: MNHNS and SASEGT. The CDR3: CASGAGTALNSPLHF. For the CDR3, the DNA is TGTGCCAGCGGGGCCGGGACAGCCCTAAATTCACCCCTCCACTTT.

This clone was seen a handful of times. This chain uses TRBV2 with TRBJ1-4; D ambiguous. Between the trimmed V and J ends, which lost 2 bases and 11 bases, there was a span of 24 bases. This CDR3 spans 17 amino acids. Germline loops: CDR1 SNHLY, CDR2 FYNNEI. CDR3 DNA sequence: TGTGCCAGCAGTGAAAACCCCCCGGGCCGGGGAGGTGGGAAACTGTTTTTT. Its translation: CASSENPPGRGGGKLFF. The variable domain in full, completed from reference TRBV2 and TRBJ1-4, reads EPEVTQTPSHQVTQMGQEVILRCVPISNHLYFYWYRQILGQKVEFLVSFYNNEISEKSEIFDDQFSVERPDGSNFTLKIRSTKLEDSAMYFCASSENPPGRGGGKLFFGSGTQLSVL.

The V call is TRBV19, the J call TRBJ1-2, with a possible D match to TRBD1 (5 bases). Germline V gene lookup returns CDR1 LNHDA and CDR2 SQIVND (reference sequence). This CDR3 is 14 amino acids long. The ends were cut back, 3 bases at V and 8 bases at J, with 16 bases in the middle. As DNA, the CDR3 is TGTGCCAGTAGTATCCTGGGGGGGTCGGGAGGCTACACCTTC. Residues: CASSILGGSGGYTF.

In its sample, this clone was seen a few times. In DNA form, the CDR3 reads TGTGCCAGCAGCCGGGGCAATCTAGCGGGGGACGAGCAGTACTTC. Its protein product is CASSRGNLAGDEQYF. The chain is built from TRBV5-6 and TRBJ2-7, with 10 bases lining up with TRBD2. Germline V gene sequence: CDR1 SGHDT, CDR2 YYEEEE. V shed 4 bases, J shed 5 bases, and the junction held 9 bases outside the gene matches. This CDR3 has 15 residues.

This clone showed up just a few times. The chain uses TRBV29-1 and TRBJ2-5, with 11 nucleotides matching TRBD1. Trimming cost V 6 bases and J 5 bases; bases outside gene matches: 5. The CDR3 is made up of 13 amino acids. Germline lookup yields CDR1 SQVTM and CDR2 ANQGSEA. The CDR3 loop reads CSVWTGGSETQYF. Written as DNA, the CDR3 is TGCAGCGTGTGGACAGGGGGCTCGGAGACCCAGTACTTC.

The gene calls are TRBV9 and TRBJ1-1; D is perhaps TRBD1 (5 bases). Trimming shortened V by 0 bases and J by 7 bases, and 13 bases separated the two germline ends. The CDR3 has 14 residues. The germline gives CDR1 SGDLS, CDR2 YYNGEE. The CDR3 sequence is CASSVAYEGVEAFF. The CDR3 DNA reads as TGTGCCAGCAGCGTAGCTTACGAAGGGGTTGAAGCTTTCTTT.

This chain connects TRBV5-1 to TRBJ1-4, with a weak D call TRBD1 (6 bases). CDR3 size: 14 residues. Between the trimmed V and J ends, which lost 0 bases and 6 bases, there was a span of 9 bases. The germline V gene encodes CDR1 SGHRS and CDR2 YFSETQ. The CDR3 DNA reads as TGCGCCAGCAGCTTGGAGGGGGGGTATGAAAAACTGTTTTTT. It translates to CASSLEGGYEKLFF.

The chain carries TRBV5-6 and TRBJ1-6; possible D gene TRBD1, 5 bases. Per germline, CDR1 SGHDT and CDR2 YYEEEE. Trimming left V 2 bases short and J 10 bases short, with 19 bases between. CDR3 length: 16 residues. The CDR3 DNA is TGTGCCAGCAGCTTTAAACAGGAGATGGTCGACTCACCCCTCCACTTT. This translates into CASSFKQEMVDSPLHF.